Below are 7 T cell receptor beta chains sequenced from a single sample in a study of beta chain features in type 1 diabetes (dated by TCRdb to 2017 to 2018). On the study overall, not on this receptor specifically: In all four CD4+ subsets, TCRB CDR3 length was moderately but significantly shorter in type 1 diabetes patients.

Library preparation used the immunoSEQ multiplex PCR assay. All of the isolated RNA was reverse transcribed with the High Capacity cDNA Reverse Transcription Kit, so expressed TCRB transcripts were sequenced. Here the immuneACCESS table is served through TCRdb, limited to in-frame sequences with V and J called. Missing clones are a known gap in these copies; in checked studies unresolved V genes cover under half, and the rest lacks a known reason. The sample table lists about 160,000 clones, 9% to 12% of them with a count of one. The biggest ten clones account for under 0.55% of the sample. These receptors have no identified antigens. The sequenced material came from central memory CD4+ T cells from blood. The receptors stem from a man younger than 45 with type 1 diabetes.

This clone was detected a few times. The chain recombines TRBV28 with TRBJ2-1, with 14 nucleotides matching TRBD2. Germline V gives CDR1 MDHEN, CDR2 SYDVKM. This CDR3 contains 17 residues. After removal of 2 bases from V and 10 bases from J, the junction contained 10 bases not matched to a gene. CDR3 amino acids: CASSLGVGTSGSREQFF. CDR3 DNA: TGTGCCAGCAGTTTAGGGGTTGGGACTAGCGGGAGTAGGGAGCAGTTCTTC. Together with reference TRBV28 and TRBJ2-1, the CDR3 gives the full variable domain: DVKVTQSSRYLVKRTGEKVFLECVQDMDHENMFWYRQDPGLGLRLIYFSYDVKMKEKGDIPEGYSVSREKKERFSLILESASTNQTSMYLCASSLGVGTSGSREQFFGPGTRLTVL.

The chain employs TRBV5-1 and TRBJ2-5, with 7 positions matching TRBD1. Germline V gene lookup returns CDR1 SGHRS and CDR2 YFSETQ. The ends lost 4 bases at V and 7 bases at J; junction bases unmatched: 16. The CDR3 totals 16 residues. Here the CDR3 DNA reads TGCGCCAGCAGCCAAGATCGGAGAGGGACAGTCGCGACCCAGTACTTC. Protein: CASSQDRRGTVATQYF.

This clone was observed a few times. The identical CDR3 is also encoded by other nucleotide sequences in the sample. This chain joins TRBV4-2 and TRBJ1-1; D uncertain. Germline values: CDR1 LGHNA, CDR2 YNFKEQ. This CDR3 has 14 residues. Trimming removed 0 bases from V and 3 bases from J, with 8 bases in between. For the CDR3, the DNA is TGTGCCAGCAGCCAAGATAGAGCGGACACTGAAGCTTTCTTT. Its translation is CASSQDRADTEAFF.

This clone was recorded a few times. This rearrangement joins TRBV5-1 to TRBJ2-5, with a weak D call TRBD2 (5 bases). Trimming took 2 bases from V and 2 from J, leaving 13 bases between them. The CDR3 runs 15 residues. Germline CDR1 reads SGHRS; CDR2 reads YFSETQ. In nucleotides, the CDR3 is TGCGCCAGCAGCTTCGCAAGGAGCGGACAAGAGACCCAGTACTTC. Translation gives CASSFARSGQETQYF.

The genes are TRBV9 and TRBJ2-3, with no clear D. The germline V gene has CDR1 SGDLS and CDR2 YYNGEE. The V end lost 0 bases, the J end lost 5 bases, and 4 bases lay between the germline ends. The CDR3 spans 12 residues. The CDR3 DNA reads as TGTGCCAGCAGCGTAGACGGAGATACGCAGTATTTT. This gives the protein CASSVDGDTQYF.

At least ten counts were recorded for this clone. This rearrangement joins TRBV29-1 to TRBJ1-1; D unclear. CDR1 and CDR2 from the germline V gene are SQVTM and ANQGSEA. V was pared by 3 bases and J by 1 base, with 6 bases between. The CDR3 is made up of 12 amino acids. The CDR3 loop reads CSVERENTEAFF. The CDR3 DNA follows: TGCAGCGTTGAGCGGGAGAACACTGAAGCTTTCTTT.

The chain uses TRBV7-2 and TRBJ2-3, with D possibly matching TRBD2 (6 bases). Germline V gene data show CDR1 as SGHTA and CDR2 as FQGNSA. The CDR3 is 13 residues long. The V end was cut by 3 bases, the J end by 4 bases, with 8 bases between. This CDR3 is CASSFSGADTQYF. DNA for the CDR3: TGTGCCAGCAGCTTCTCGGGGGCAGATACGCAGTATTTT. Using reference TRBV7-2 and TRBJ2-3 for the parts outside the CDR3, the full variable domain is GAGVSQSPSNKVTEKGKDVELRCDPISGHTALYWYRQSLGQGLEFLIYFQGNSAPDKSGLPSDRFSAERTGGSVSTLTIQRTQQEDSAVYLCASSFSGADTQYFGPGTRLTVL.